This entry concerns a single T cell receptor (beta chain). The antigen is not known. cDNA prepared by RNA extraction and subsequent reverse transcription served as the template for sequencing. TCRdb's copy holds only in-frame clones and misses some; the assay was immunoSEQ multiplex PCR. This sample has some 190,000 clones, with over 60% found just once. The CDR3 totals 15 residues. Trimming cost V 0 bases and J 8 bases, with 13 bases left between them. Germline-derived CDR1 and CDR2 are LNHNV and YYDKDF (reference sequence). This specimen belongs to a study of CD8+ T cells in alopecia areata. Study background: For treated patients, severity scores reflected the percentage of scalp area affected. Study-wide results and limits: Significant decreases in scalp clonality and expanded CD8+ clones followed tofacitinib treatment.

Noted treatment: oral pan-JAK inhibitor, 5-10 mg twice daily. This clonotype originated in a human donor with alopecia areata. The chain employs TRBV15 and TRBJ2-2; D might be TRBD2 (6 bases). Sequenced material: CD4+ T cells sorted from blood, taken at approximately week 44, from a patient treated with tofacitinib. CDR3 DNA sequence: TGTGCCACCAGCAGAGATCTAGGGGAGGCAGGGGAGCTGTTTTTT. Protein product: CATSRDLGEAGELFF.